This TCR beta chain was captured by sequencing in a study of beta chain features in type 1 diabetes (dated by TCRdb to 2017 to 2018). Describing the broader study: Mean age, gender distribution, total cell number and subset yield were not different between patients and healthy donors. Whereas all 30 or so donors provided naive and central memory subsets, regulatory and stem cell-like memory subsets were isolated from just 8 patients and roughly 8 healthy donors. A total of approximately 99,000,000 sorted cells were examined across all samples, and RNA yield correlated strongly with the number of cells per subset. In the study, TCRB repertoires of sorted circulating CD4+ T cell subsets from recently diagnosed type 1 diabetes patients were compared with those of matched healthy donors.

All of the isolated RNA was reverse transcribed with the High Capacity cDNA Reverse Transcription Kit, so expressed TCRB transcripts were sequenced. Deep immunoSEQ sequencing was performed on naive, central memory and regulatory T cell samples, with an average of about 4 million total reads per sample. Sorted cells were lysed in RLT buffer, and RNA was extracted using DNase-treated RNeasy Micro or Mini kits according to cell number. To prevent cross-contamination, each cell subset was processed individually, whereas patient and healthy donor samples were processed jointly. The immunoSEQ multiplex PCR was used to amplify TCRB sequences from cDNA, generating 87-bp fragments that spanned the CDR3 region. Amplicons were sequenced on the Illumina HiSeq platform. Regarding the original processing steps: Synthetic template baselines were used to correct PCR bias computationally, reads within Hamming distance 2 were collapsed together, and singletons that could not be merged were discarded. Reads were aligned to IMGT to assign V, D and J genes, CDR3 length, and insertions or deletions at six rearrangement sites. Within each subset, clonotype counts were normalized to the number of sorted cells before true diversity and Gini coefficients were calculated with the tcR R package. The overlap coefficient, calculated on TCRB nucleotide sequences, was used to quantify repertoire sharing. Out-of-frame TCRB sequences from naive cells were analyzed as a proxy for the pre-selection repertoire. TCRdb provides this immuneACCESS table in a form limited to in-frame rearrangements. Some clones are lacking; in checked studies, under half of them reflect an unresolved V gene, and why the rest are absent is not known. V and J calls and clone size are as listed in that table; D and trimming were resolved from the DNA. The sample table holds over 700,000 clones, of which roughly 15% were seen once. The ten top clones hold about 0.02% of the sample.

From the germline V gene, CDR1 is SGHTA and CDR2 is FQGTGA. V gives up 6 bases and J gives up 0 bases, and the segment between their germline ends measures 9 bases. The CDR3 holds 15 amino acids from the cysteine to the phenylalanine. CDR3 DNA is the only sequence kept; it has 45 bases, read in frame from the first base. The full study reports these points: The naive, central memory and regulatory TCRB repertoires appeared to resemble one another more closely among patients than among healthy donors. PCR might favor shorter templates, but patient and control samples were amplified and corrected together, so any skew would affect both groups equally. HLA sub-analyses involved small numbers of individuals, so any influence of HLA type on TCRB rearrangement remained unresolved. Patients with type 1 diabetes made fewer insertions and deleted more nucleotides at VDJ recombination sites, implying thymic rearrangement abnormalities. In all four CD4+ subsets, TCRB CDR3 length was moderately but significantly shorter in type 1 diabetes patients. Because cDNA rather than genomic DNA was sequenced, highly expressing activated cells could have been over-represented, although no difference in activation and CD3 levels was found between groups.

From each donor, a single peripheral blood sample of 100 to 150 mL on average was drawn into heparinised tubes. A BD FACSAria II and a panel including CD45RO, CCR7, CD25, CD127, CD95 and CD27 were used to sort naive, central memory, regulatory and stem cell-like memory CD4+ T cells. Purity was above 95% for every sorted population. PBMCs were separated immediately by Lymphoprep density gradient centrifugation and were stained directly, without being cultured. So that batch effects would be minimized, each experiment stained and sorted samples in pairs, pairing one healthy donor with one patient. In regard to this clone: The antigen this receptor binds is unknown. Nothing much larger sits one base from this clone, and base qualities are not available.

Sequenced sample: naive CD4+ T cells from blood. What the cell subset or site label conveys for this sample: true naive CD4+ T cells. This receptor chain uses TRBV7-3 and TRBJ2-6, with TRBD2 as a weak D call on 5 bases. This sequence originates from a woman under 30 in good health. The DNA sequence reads TGTGCCAGCAGAGAAGGGAGCTCTGGGGCCAACGTCCTGACTTTC. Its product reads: CASREGSSGANVLTF.